The entry below gives a single T cell receptor (beta chain) sequence along with its context. In this sample, this clone turned up once. It lacks a known antigen. The record has no base qualities; no much larger clone is one base away. This record belongs to a study of Ad26.COV2.S vaccination and SARS-CoV-2 variants (TCRdb year 2021). Regarding the complete study: Donors in the vaccine arm were drawn from COV1001, a multicentre, randomized, double-blind, placebo-controlled phase I-IIa trial testing Ad26.COV2.S in healthy adults. Ad26.COV2.S was administered intramuscularly at a dose of 5x10^10 or 1x10^11 viral particles, either as one shot or as two shots given 56 days apart. TCRbeta repertoire sequencing served as the tool for gauging how specific and how broad the SARS-CoV-2-reactive T cell receptors were following Ad26.COV2.S vaccination. The TCR-sequenced set comprised approximately 32 samples: some 19 Ad26.COV2.S vaccine recipients, 5 placebo recipients and 8 SARS-CoV-2 convalescent individuals. Trial participants were randomized into five groups of five: low-dose or high-dose Ad26.COV2.S given once or twice, or placebo on both occasions. Blinding of investigators to trial group allocation was maintained during experiments and outcome assessment. The research as a whole found: Substantial breadth of spike-specific CD8+ and CD4+ T cell responses was reported after vaccination. The authors noted that total T cell responses may have been underestimated by the TCR breadth and depth analyses. Higher spike-specific TCR breadth was observed in Ad26.COV2.S recipients than in placebo recipients (P = 0.0014). The study lacked the statistical power to compare responses across vaccine doses or regimens. Vaccine and placebo recipients had similar non-spike TCR breadth, a finding consistent with the vaccine containing only spike.

The CDR3 runs 14 amino acids, cysteine and phenylalanine included. The sequence is cut down to CDR3 DNA, 42 bases in frame from base 1. The germline V gene encodes CDR1 SGDLS and CDR2 YYNGEE. V sheds 0 bases and J sheds 7 bases, leaving 13 bases between their ends. The treatment or condition label, read with the paper, signifies: some 20 received Ad26.COV2.S at low or high dose, single or two shots; 5 received placebo; per-sample allocation not given. For vaccine and placebo recipients, repertoires were sequenced using samples collected on day 63 after the first injection. In Cohort 1b, 25 to 30 adults aged 18-55 years were enrolled at a single site in Boston, USA, between 29 July and 7 August 2020. As a vaccine, Ad26.COV2.S was a replication-incompetent adenovirus type 26 vector that expressed a prefusion-stabilized SARS-CoV-2 spike protein derived from the original Wuhan strain. The immunoSEQ Assay was the method used to sequence TCRbeta CDR3 regions. After extraction, genomic DNA underwent amplification by bias-controlled multiplex PCR, followed by high-throughput sequencing. In the paper's pipeline: To quantify the absolute abundance of every unique TCRbeta CDR3 region, sequences were collapsed and filtered. T cell fraction was estimated by normalizing TCRbeta template counts to usable DNA, with usable DNA measured through amplification of reference genes found in all nucleated cells. Repertoire TCRs were annotated as SARS-CoV-2-specific by exact matching of V gene, CDR3 amino acid sequence and J gene to a known reactive TCR set. The reference SARS-CoV-2 TCR set was derived from MIRA and filtered for enrichment in COVID-19-positive ImmuneCODE repertoires, a step that removed public or cross-reactive TCRs. Drawing on the MIRA antigens, annotated TCRs were analysed further at the level of specific ORF or position within ORF. Depth was the summed frequency of annotated unique rearrangements, while breadth was defined as annotated unique rearrangements over total unique productive rearrangements. TCR breadth was compared between groups using two-sided Wilcoxon rank-sum tests. Drawn from immuneACCESS, this table holds only the in-frame rearrangements with V and J called that TCRdb kept. Clones are partly lost; checked studies trace under half to an unresolved V gene and leave the rest unexplained. D and trimming come from the DNA, and the V and J calls and clone size come from that table. The sample table holds about 350,000 clones, of which about 87% were seen once. The ten biggest clones cover roughly 6% of the sample.

Source: peripheral blood, taken in a trial of Ad26.COV2.S vaccine versus placebo. This TCR came from a person between 18 and 65 years old who received the Ad26.COV2.S COVID-19 vaccine or a placebo. Rearrangement joined TRBV9 to TRBJ1-1, with an unclear D gene assignment. This receptor carries the CDR3 CASSVGHRQSEAFF. The DNA sequence is as follows: TGTGCCAGCAGCGTAGGGCACCGGCAAAGTGAAGCTTTCTTT.